The clone carrying this T cell receptor beta chain has a count of ten or more. Its antigen is unidentified. Graves' hyperthyroidism is called stable when ophthalmopathy does not progress within 18 months. Thyroid ultrasound, orbital computed tomography, clinical symptoms, and serum thyroxine and TRAb underpinned diagnoses. This CDR3 comprises 15 residues. The germline gives CDR1 SGHTA, CDR2 FQGNSA. Trimming removed 5 bases at V and 4 bases at J, with 15 bases between. The data originate from a study of T cells in Graves' hyperthyroidism and ophthalmopathy. Study overall: Blood from the periphery was taken at initial diagnosis, before any treatment. Study-wide points: Peripheral blood also featured most of the thyroid clonotypes expanded above 0.001.

There were TCR beta CDR3 regions amplified from RNA transcripts. Using the HTBI primer set, a first-round RT-PCR was run on the TCR CDR3. Using its own MiXCR run on the multiplex PCR reads, TCRdb lists one record per CDR3 protein. The repertoire consists of approximately 640,000 distinct CDR3 sequences, with around 15% occurring once and the leading ten covering roughly 15%. The chain couples TRBV7-2 to TRBJ1-5, with D hard to call. The clonotype was recovered from a man between 45 and 60 years old with Graves' hyperthyroidism. The specimen was blood. The CDR3 sequence: CASSITPAANQPQHF. CDR3 in DNA: TGTGCCAGCAGCATAACCCCGGCAGCTAATCAGCCCCAGCATTTT.